What follows are 7 T cell receptor beta chains derived from one specimen sequenced in a study of post-analysis software for immune sequencing data. The study, taken as a whole, reports: Elevated frequency relative to controls characterized several TRBV segments in patients, TRBV5-6, TRBV5-1 and TRBV20-1 among them.

Tagging with unique molecular identifiers was a feature of the TCR beta cDNA libraries. MiXCR was run by TCRdb on the PCR reads, yielding one entry per CDR3 protein. The data show 750,000 to 900,000 distinct CDR3 sequences, approximately 44% seen once. These receptors have no known antigen. Sequences were obtained from blood. The receptors derive from a girl between 5 and 17 years old with multiple sclerosis.

A few counts support this clonotype. This sequence joins TRBV28 and TRBJ2-7; D possibly corresponds to TRBD2 (6 bases). Trimming cost V 6 bases and J 6 bases, with 18 bases left between them. The CDR3 consists of 14 residues. CDR1 is MDHEN, CDR2 SYDVKM, per germline. CDR3 in DNA: TGTGCCAGCAGCCCCGGGAGTCAGGTGTTCGAGCAGTACTTC. Encoded protein: CASSPGSQVFEQYF.

The chain employs TRBV20-1 and TRBJ2-5, with TRBD2 matching 13 bases. CDR3 length: 16 residues. Per germline, CDR1 DFQATT and CDR2 SNEGSKA (reference sequence). V was clipped by 6 bases and J by 5 bases; unmatched bases: 12. The CDR3: CSAGTSGEYTRETQYF. CDR3 bases: TGCAGTGCCGGGACTAGCGGGGAATATACACGGGAGACCCAGTACTTC.

The chain uses TRBV12-3 or TRBV12-4 and TRBJ2-7; 9 bases match TRBD2. The CDR3 extends over 15 amino acids. J lost 3 bases, V lost 5 bases, and 8 bases had no gene match. CDR3 amino acids: CASSGGLADHYEQYF. The CDR3 coding sequence is TGTGCCAGCAGTGGGGGACTAGCAGACCACTACGAGCAGTACTTC.

This clonotype was seen a handful of times. The gene calls are TRBV27 and TRBJ1-1, with 10 bases aligning to TRBD1. The length of the CDR3 is 18 residues. The V gene end was trimmed by 2 bases and the J gene end by 4 bases; junction bases not matched to a gene: 13. Germline loops: CDR1 MNHEY, CDR2 SMNVEV (reference sequence). The CDR3 reads CASSLEGIPGQGTTEAFF. The DNA for the CDR3 is TGTGCCAGCAGTTTAGAGGGAATCCCGGGACAGGGGACCACTGAAGCTTTCTTT.

This clonotype was observed a handful of times. The rearrangement links TRBV10-3 to TRBJ2-1; no clear D gene. This CDR3 is built from 15 residues. Germline CDR1 and CDR2: ENHRY and SYGVKD. V was pared by 0 bases and J by 5 bases, with 11 bases between. Here the CDR3 DNA reads TGTGCCATCAGTGAGTCGTTGACGACCAACAATGAGCAGTTCTTC. This translates into CAISESLTTNNEQFF.

The gene calls are TRBV6-5 and TRBJ1-1, with a tentative D call TRBD1 (5 bases). The CDR3 loop spans 13 amino acids. Germline V gene data show CDR1 as MNHEY and CDR2 as SVGAGI. V lost 2 bases and J lost 8, with 12 bases in between. CDR3 sequence (DNA): TGTGCCAGCAGTTACGGGGCAGAGAGAGAAGCTTTCTTT. This codes for CASSYGAEREAFF.

In its sample, this clonotype was seen a few times. The rearrangement joins TRBV7-2 to TRBJ2-3; no clear D. The CDR3 has 14 residues. Trimming removed 6 bases at V and 3 bases at J, with 13 bases between. Germline CDR1 is SGHTA and CDR2 is FQGNSA. CDR3 bases: TGTGCCAGCAGACCAACCATGGTGACAGATACGCAGTATTTT. It specifies CASRPTMVTDTQYF.